These 5 T cell receptor beta chains share one sample of origin, sequenced in a study of CD8 T cells in ankylosing spondylitis. Using its own MiXCR run on the 5' RACE reads, TCRdb lists one record per CDR3 protein. The sample has roughly 220,000 distinct CDR3 sequences, about a sixth seen once. Their cognate antigens are unknown. Study outcomes and limitations: Ankylosing spondylitis blood appeared to carry a characteristic TCR beta motif of roughly eight highly homologous variants.

Sequenced input: blood, either unsorted or a sorted T cell fraction (not recorded which). The receptors were sampled from a male donor with ankylosing spondylitis.

The rearrangement uses TRBV7-6 and TRBJ1-6; possibly TRBD1 for D (5 bases). The CDR3 is 16 residues long. From germline, CDR1 is SGHVS and CDR2 FNYEAQ. V dropped 1 base and J dropped 10 bases, with 17 bases sitting between them. This CDR3 is CASSLESGEVDSPLHF. The CDR3 DNA follows: TGTGCCAGCAGCTTAGAATCGGGGGAGGTTGACTCACCCCTCCACTTT.

A few counts support this clonotype. The gene calls are TRBV4-1 and TRBJ2-5, with TRBD1 identical over 9 bases. V shed 1 base and J 3 bases; nucleotides not matched to a gene: 0. The CDR3 is 14 amino acids. Germline V gene sequence: CDR1 MGHRA, CDR2 YSYEKL. The CDR3 spells CASSQGDREETQYF. In DNA, the CDR3 is TGCGCCAGCAGCCAAGGGGACAGGGAAGAGACCCAGTACTTC.

This clonotype was seen more than once but under ten times. The chain is built from TRBV20-1 and TRBJ2-1; the D gene is possibly TRBD2 (5 bases). This CDR3 spans 12 amino acids. V was clipped by 1 base and J by 9 bases, with 10 bases between them. Germline V lookup: CDR1 DFQATT, CDR2 SNEGSKA (reference sequence). The CDR3 DNA is TGCAGTGCTAGAGGAGGTCGGGGTGAGCAGTTCTTC. This gives the protein CSARGGRGEQFF.

This clonotype was recorded a few times. The chain combines TRBV12-3 or TRBV12-4 with TRBJ2-1; a possible D gene is TRBD2 (5 bases). Trimming left V 3 bases short and J 5 bases short, with 14 bases between. CDR3 size: 15 residues. CDR3 nucleotides: TGTGCCAGCAGTTTTCTGGGCGGGTTACACAATGAGCAGTTCTTC. Its protein product is CASSFLGGLHNEQFF.

This clonotype is classed as medium-sized. The chain uses TRBV29-1 and TRBJ1-2; a weak D match, TRBD1 (6 bases). This CDR3 comprises 15 residues. Germline CDR1 and CDR2: SQVTM and ANQGSEA. V shed 5 bases and J shed 2 bases, with 18 bases lying between them. The CDR3 DNA is TGCAGCGTTCCCGAAACCTCAGACAGGAACTATGGCTACACCTTC. Protein product: CSVPETSDRNYGYTF.